This T cell receptor beta chain was captured by sequencing in a study of OX40 agonist ivuxolimab in advanced cancers. Overall study: Patients took ivuxolimab, an agonistic anti-OX40 (CD134) antibody. Every 2 weeks, patients got intravenous ivuxolimab at one of six dose levels (0.01-10 mg/kg). Partial responses, seen in three patients, involved one hepatocellular carcinoma and two cutaneous melanomas.

V was pared by 5 bases and J by 4 bases, with 9 bases of the junction left unmatched. The CDR3 consists of 16 residues. Per the germline V gene, CDR1 is SGHTA and CDR2 is FQGTGA. Data came from immunoSEQ multiplex PCR; TCRdb stores just in-frame clones and leaves some out. The table records some 50,000 clones, approximately 83% of them present only once. This clone was counted a few times. The sample was CD4+ or CD8+ T cells sorted from blood, taken in a trial of the OX40 agonist ivuxolimab. This chain joins TRBV7-3 and TRBJ2-3; 10 bases match TRBD2. The sequence was obtained from an adult with an advanced solid tumor such as melanoma, head and neck, liver or kidney cancer. The DNA of the CDR3 is TGTGCCAGCAGCGCTCCCGGGACTAGCGAATCAGATACGCAGTATTTT. Its translation: CASSAPGTSESDTQYF.